The 22 T cell receptor beta chains below all came from one sample that was sequenced in a study of Graves' ophthalmopathy and Graves' hyperthyroidism. Beta-chain TCR CDR3 regions were amplified from RNA transcripts. Second-round multiplex PCR followed a first-round RT-PCR using HTBI primers. TCRdb used MiXCR to reprocess the multiplex PCR reads, holding one entry per CDR3 protein. The data show 210,000 or so distinct CDR3 sequences, roughly 27% seen once. The sequenced sample was peripheral blood. These receptors came from a man between 45 and 60 years old with Graves' ophthalmopathy.

The table lists this clonotype with many counts. The rearrangement uses TRBV11-3 and TRBJ2-5; TRBD2 might be the D (5 bases). There are 13 residues in the CDR3. V lost 5 bases to trimming and J lost 5 bases, with 12 bases between them. Germline V gene sequence: CDR1 SGHNT, CDR2 YENEEA. The CDR3 DNA follows: TGTGCCAGCAGCGCCCCCGGGGAGGAGACCCAGTACTTC. Protein: CASSAPGEETQYF. Together with reference TRBV11-3 and TRBJ2-5, the CDR3 gives the full variable domain: EAGVVQSPRYKIIEKKQPVAFWCNPISGHNTLYWYLQNLGQGPELLIRYENEEAVDDSQLPKDRFSAERLKGVDSTLKIQPAELGDSAVYLCASSAPGEETQYFGPGTRLLVL.

This clonotype appeared many times. The V call is TRBV7-9, the J call TRBJ2-5; TRBD2 is a possible D gene (7 bases). Germline V gene lookup returns CDR1 SEHNR and CDR2 FQNEAQ (reference sequence). V lost 5 bases and J 6 bases, leaving 16 bases between the germline ends. CDR3 length: 14 amino acids. The CDR3: CASSRGGREKTQYF. Written as DNA, the CDR3 is TGTGCCAGCAGCAGGGGGGGGCGAGAAAAGACCCAGTACTTC.

The sample holds many counts of this clonotype. CDR3 in amino acids: CASMHSDRLSSYEQYF. The CDR3 DNA is TGTGCCAGCATGCACTCGGACCGACTGAGCTCCTACGAGCAGTACTTC. J is TRBJ2-7 and V is TRBV28; no clear D gene. This CDR3 is built from 16 residues. Germline CDR1 and CDR2: MDHEN and SYDVKM. Trimming shortened V by 7 bases and J by 0 bases, and 19 bases separated the two germline ends.

This clonotype occurred many times. The rearrangement joins TRBV5-1 to TRBJ2-7, with D tentatively TRBD2 (7 bases). The germline V gene has CDR1 SGHRS and CDR2 YFSETQ. This CDR3 has 16 residues. Trimming removed 0 bases at V and 6 bases at J, with 19 bases between. The CDR3 loop is CASSLVRGARRSEQYF. The CDR3 nucleotides are TGCGCCAGCAGCTTGGTACGGGGGGCTAGGCGCTCCGAGCAGTACTTC. The variable domain in full, completed from reference TRBV5-1 and TRBJ2-7, reads KAGVTQTPRYLIKTRGQQVTLSCSPISGHRSVSWYQQTPGQGLQFLFEYFSETQRNKGNFPGRFSGRQFSNSRSEMNVSTLELGDSALYLCASSLVRGARRSEQYFGPGTRLTVT.

There are many counts of this clonotype. The gene calls are TRBV3-1 and TRBJ2-1, with D possibly being TRBD2 (6 bases). Germline values: CDR1 LGHDT, CDR2 YNNKEL (reference sequence). This CDR3 is 15 amino acids long. Trimming cost V 3 bases and J 8 bases, with 17 bases left between them. The CDR3 loop is CASSQPGRRGYEQFF. CDR3 bases: TGTGCCAGCAGCCAGCCGGGCCGTCGGGGGTATGAGCAGTTCTTC.

In this sample, this clonotype turned up many times. CDR3 sequence: CASSAYEQYF. The CDR3 DNA sequence: TGTGCCAGCAGTGCCTACGAGCAGTACTTC. The chain combines TRBV6-1 with TRBJ2-7; D is undetermined. V was trimmed by 4 bases and J by 2 bases, leaving 0 bases between them. Germline values: CDR1 MNHNS, CDR2 SASEGT. This CDR3 is built from 10 residues.

This chain joins TRBV6-1 and TRBJ1-1; the D gene is possibly TRBD1 (5 bases). There are 13 residues in the CDR3. Germline assignment: CDR1 MNHNS and CDR2 SASEGT. V lost 8 bases and J lost 4, with 14 bases in between. The CDR3 protein is CASFRQRGTEAFF. CDR3 in DNA: TGTGCCAGCTTCCGACAGAGGGGCACTGAAGCTTTCTTT.

The rearrangement uses TRBV11-3 and TRBJ1-1; maybe TRBD1 (5 bases). CDR3 size: 13 residues. V was cut by 6 bases and J by 3 bases, with 11 bases left in between. The germline V gene has CDR1 SGHNT and CDR2 YENEEA. The CDR3 DNA reads as TGTGCCAGCAGTACGGCGGGGGACACTGAAGCTTTCTTT. Its translation: CASSTAGDTEAFF.

The V and J genes are TRBV15 and TRBJ2-7; 11 nucleotides agree with TRBD1. The germline V gene encodes CDR1 LNHNV and CDR2 YYDKDF (reference sequence). The V and J ends lost 0 bases and 5 bases, in that order; junction bases with no gene match: 3. This CDR3 spans 15 amino acids. The CDR3 region has the DNA TGTGCCACCAGCAGAGAGTGGGACAGGGGGGACGAGCAGTACTTC. Translated: CATSREWDRGDEQYF.

The sample holds many counts of this clonotype. The chain uses TRBV11-1 and TRBJ1-1; D gene uncertain. V dropped 6 bases and J dropped 1 base, with 9 bases sitting between them. Germline CDR1 reads SGHAT; CDR2 reads FQDESV (reference sequence). The CDR3 has 13 residues. CDR3 in DNA: TGTGCCAGCAGACTGGAGGGGAACACTGAAGCTTTCTTT. This sequence encodes CASRLEGNTEAFF.

This clonotype was seen at least ten times. The chain uses TRBV7-3 and TRBJ2-5; 7 bases are a match to TRBD2. The CDR3 length is 13 residues. The V gene's germline CDR1 is SGHTA and CDR2 FQGTGA. With V trimmed by 5 bases and J by 7 bases, 7 bases remained unmatched. The CDR3 DNA reads TGTGCCAGCAGCCCCGGACTAGATGGGACCCAGTACTTC. Translated, it gives CASSPGLDGTQYF. Complete variable domain (other parts from reference TRBV7-3 and TRBJ2-5): GAGVSQTPSNKVTEKGKYVELRCDPISGHTALYWYRQSLGQGPEFLIYFQGTGAADDSGLPNDRFFAVRPEGSVSTLKIQRTERGDSAVYLCASSPGLDGTQYFGPGTRLLVL.

This clonotype has a count of ten or more. The gene calls are TRBV6-2 or TRBV6-3 and TRBJ2-7; 9 bases are shared with TRBD2. The CDR3 has 18 residues. Germline V lookup: CDR1 MNHEY, CDR2 SVGEGT. Trimming cost V 0 bases and J 2 bases; bases outside gene matches: 11. The CDR3 is CASSYSPTSGAEAYEQYF. CDR3 coding DNA: TGTGCCAGCAGTTACTCACCGACTAGCGGAGCGGAAGCCTACGAGCAGTACTTC.

In this sample, this clonotype turned up many times. The chain recombines TRBV29-1 with TRBJ2-7; maybe TRBD2 (6 bases). The CDR3 has 13 amino acids. CDR1 and CDR2 from the germline V gene are SQVTM and ANQGSEA. The V end was cut by 7 bases, the J end by 4 bases, with 17 bases between. Here the CDR3 reads CSAYSGNGYEQYF. As DNA, the CDR3 is TGCAGCGCTTATAGCGGAAATGGGTACGAGCAGTACTTC.

This clonotype was counted at least ten times. V usage is TRBV7-2 and J usage is TRBJ2-2, with unresolved D. The CDR3 sequence is 13 residues long. V lost 5 bases to trimming and J lost 5 bases, with 9 bases between them. Germline V gives CDR1 SGHTA, CDR2 FQGNSA. CDR3 nucleotides: TGTGCCAGCAGCCCAAGTTTAACCGGGGAGCTGTTTTTT. This translates into CASSPSLTGELFF.

This chain joins TRBV6-2 or TRBV6-3 and TRBJ2-7; 8 bases map to TRBD1. Germline CDR1 MNHEY, CDR2 SVGEGT. With V trimmed by 7 bases and J by 4 bases, 9 bases remained unmatched. There are 14 residues in the CDR3. The CDR3 reads CASIPAGQAYEQYF. As DNA, the CDR3 is TGTGCCAGCATCCCGGCGGGACAGGCGTACGAGCAGTACTTC.

This clonotype was counted only a few times. The chain carries TRBV6-2 or TRBV6-3 and TRBJ2-5; the match to TRBD2 covers 7 bases. Germline CDR1 MNHEY, CDR2 SVGEGT. V lost 2 bases to trimming and J lost 2 bases; unmatched junction nucleotides: 11. This CDR3 is built from 17 residues. The CDR3 sequence is CASSYGQAAGYQETQYF. CDR3 coding DNA: TGTGCCAGCAGTTACGGGCAAGCAGCGGGATATCAAGAGACCCAGTACTTC.

This clonotype appeared many times. This rearrangement joins TRBV12-3 or TRBV12-4 to TRBJ2-4; TRBD1 is a possible D gene (7 bases). This CDR3 region has 16 residues. The V gene lost 5 bases and the J gene lost 5 bases, with 19 bases spanning the gap. The CDR3 nucleotides are TGTGCCAGCAGTAACCCCCCCCAGGGGGAGGAAAACATTCAGTACTTC. This translates into CASSNPPQGEENIQYF.

The chain is built from TRBV6-7 and TRBJ1-1; D unresolved. TRBV6-7 belongs to the ORF category, with a function that is uncertain. The V end lost 10 bases, the J end lost 1 base, and 19 bases lay between the germline ends. The length of the CDR3 is 15 residues. The DNA for the CDR3 is TGTGCCAACGCCGAAGCCGGCGCGGAGAACACTGAAGCTTTCTTT. Translation: CANAEAGAENTEAFF.

The rearrangement joins TRBV12-3 or TRBV12-4 to TRBJ1-2, with 9 bases identical to TRBD1. The CDR3 totals 13 residues. V lost 4 bases to trimming and J lost 8 bases; unmatched junction nucleotides: 5. CDR3 nucleotides: TGTGCCAGCAGTTCCCTTACAGGGGGCGGCTACACCTTC. It translates to CASSSLTGGGYTF.

This clonotype was picked up many times. The chain uses TRBV4-3 and TRBJ1-2; a weak D match, TRBD1 (5 bases). V was pared by 4 bases and J by 4 bases, with 10 bases between. The length of the CDR3 is 13 residues. Germline V lookup: CDR1 LGHNA, CDR2 YSLEER. For the CDR3, the DNA is TGCGCCAGCAGCCGAGACAGAAGCTATGGCTACACCTTC. This sequence encodes CASSRDRSYGYTF.

V is TRBV12-3 or TRBV12-4 and J is TRBJ2-4, with D perhaps matching TRBD2 (5 bases). The V and J ends lost 8 bases and 7 bases respectively, with 12 bases between them. The CDR3 totals 12 residues. The CDR3 reads CASGPRGNIQYF. As DNA, the CDR3 is TGTGCCAGCGGGCCAAGAGGGAACATTCAGTACTTC.

This clonotype was seen repeatedly, ten times or more. The V gene is TRBV19, the J gene TRBJ2-7; 7 bases align to TRBD2. Germline lookup yields CDR1 LNHDA and CDR2 SQIVND (reference sequence). The CDR3 consists of 14 residues. V lost 1 base and J lost 1; bases outside the gene matches: 1. CDR3 bases: TGTGCCAGTAGTATAGGGGAGGGTTCCTACGAGCAGTACTTC. Amino acid sequence: CASSIGEGSYEQYF.